This is a list of T cell receptor beta chains from one sample in a study of blood T cells in healthy people across ages. TCRdb re-derived calls from the 5' RACE reads in MiXCR, one entry per CDR3 protein. The sample has roughly 410,000 distinct CDR3 sequences; 45% to 65% are singletons. Sequenced material: blood. The receptors derive from a man in his 60s in good health. CDR3s include the opening cysteine and the closing phenylalanine or tryptophan. The D gene is left open where the match is weak. Part of the rows lack a size; the others show once, few, many or a class for expanded clones.

CDR3 protein,CDR3 DNA,J gene,clone size,V gene,D gene
CASSPPSGRGNEQFF,TGTGCCAGCAGTCCCCCTAGCGGGAGAGGCAATGAGCAGTTCTTC,TRBJ2-1,once,TRBV28,TRBD2
CATSVRGLARAQYF,TGTGCCACCAGTGTAAGGGGACTAGCGAGGGCCCAGTACTTC,TRBJ2-5,few,TRBV24-1,TRBD2
CASSPRLQETQYF,TGTGCCAGCAGTCCGCGGCTCCAAGAGACCCAGTACTTC,TRBJ2-5,-,TRBV27,-
CATSDPKSGENIQYF,TGTGCCACCAGTGACCCCAAATCGGGGGAAAACATTCAGTACTTC,TRBJ2-4,few,TRBV24-1,-
CASSPQRALSTDTQYF,TGTGCCAGCAGCCCCCAGCGGGCCCTGAGCACAGATACGCAGTATTTT,TRBJ2-3,few,TRBV14,-
CASSPSGSSNQPQHF,TGTGCCAGCAGCCCGTCAGGCAGTAGCAATCAGCCCCAGCATTTT,TRBJ1-5,-,TRBV7-2,-
CASSFSLAGADNEQFF,TGCGCCAGCAGCTTCTCACTAGCGGGGGCTGACAATGAGCAGTTCTTC,TRBJ2-1,-,TRBV5-1,TRBD2
CVSSQALTSGRQDEQFF,TGTGTCAGCAGCCAAGCCCTTACTAGCGGGAGGCAGGATGAGCAGTTCTTC,TRBJ2-1,-,TRBV3-1,TRBD2
CASSLNGRGEQYF,TGCGCCAGCAGTTTAAACGGCAGGGGCGAGCAGTACTTC,TRBJ2-7,-,TRBV12-3/TRBV12-4,-
CASQLRGGRDPDTQYF,TGTGCCAGCCAACTCCGAGGGGGGAGGGATCCAGATACGCAGTATTTT,TRBJ2-3,-,TRBV7-2,-
CASSQQGAGGQETQYF,TGCGCCAGCAGCCAACAGGGGGCAGGGGGCCAAGAGACCCAGTACTTC,TRBJ2-5,-,TRBV4-3,TRBD1
CASSSGLAETQYF,TGTGCCAGCAGCTCAGGACTAGCTGAGACCCAGTACTTC,TRBJ2-5,-,TRBV11-2,TRBD2
CSSDGGGETQYF,TGCAGTTCCGACGGGGGTGGGGAGACCCAGTACTTC,TRBJ2-5,-,TRBV20-1,-
CAISESGSGETQYF,TGTGCCATCAGTGAGTCCGGGAGCGGAGAGACCCAGTACTTC,TRBJ2-5,-,TRBV10-3,-